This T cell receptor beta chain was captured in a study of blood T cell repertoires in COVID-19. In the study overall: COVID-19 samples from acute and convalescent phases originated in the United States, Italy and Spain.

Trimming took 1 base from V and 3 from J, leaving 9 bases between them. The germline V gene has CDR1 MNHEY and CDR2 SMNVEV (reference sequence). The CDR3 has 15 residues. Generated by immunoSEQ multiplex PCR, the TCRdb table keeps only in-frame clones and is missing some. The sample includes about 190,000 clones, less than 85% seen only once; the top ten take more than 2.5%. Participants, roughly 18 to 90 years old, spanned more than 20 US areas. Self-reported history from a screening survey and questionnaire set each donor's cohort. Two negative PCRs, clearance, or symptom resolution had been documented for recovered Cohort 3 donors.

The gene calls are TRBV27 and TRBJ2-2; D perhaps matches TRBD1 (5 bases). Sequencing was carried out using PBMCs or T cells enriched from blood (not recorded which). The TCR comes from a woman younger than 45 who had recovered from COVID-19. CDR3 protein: CASSLWTIDTGELFF. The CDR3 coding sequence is TGTGCCAGCAGTTTATGGACAATCGACACCGGGGAGCTGTTTTTT.